These 19 T cell receptor beta chains were sequenced from one sample in a study of blood T cell repertoires in COVID-19. The assay was immunoSEQ multiplex PCR, and TCRdb's table has in-frame clones only and misses some. The sample lists about 130,000 clones; approximately 90% were seen once. The specimen sequenced was peripheral blood. The receptors shown here come from a man between 60 and 75 years old with active or convalescent COVID-19.

This clone was counted once. This chain connects TRBV19 to TRBJ1-5; TRBD1 is a possible D gene (6 bases). From germline, CDR1 is LNHDA and CDR2 SQIVND (reference sequence). Trimming stripped 6 bases from V and 5 bases from J, with 17 bases between. The CDR3 runs 15 residues. The CDR3 bases are TGTGCCAGTAGCAGGGGAAGGGCAGGCGATCAGCCCCAGCATTTT. This translates into CASSRGRAGDQPQHF.

The genes are TRBV4-3 and TRBJ2-7; D is possibly TRBD1 (6 bases). The CDR3 spans 15 residues. V lost 0 bases, J lost 5 bases, and 14 bases lay in between. CDR1 and CDR2 from the germline V gene are LGHNA and YSLEER. The CDR3 loop reads CASSQEGTGFNEQYF. In DNA, the CDR3 is TGCGCCAGCAGCCAAGAAGGTACAGGGTTCAACGAGCAGTACTTC.

The chain employs TRBV19 and TRBJ2-1; 10 positions agree with TRBD2. The CDR3 runs to 17 residues. Germline loops: CDR1 LNHDA, CDR2 SQIVND (reference sequence). After removal of 3 bases from V and 2 bases from J, the junction contained 7 bases not matched to a gene. DNA of the CDR3: TGTGCCAGTAGTATCCGAGCGGGAGGGCGAACCTACAATGAGCAGTTCTTC. It translates to CASSIRAGGRTYNEQFF.

The chain employs TRBV10-3 and TRBJ1-1; D unresolved. This CDR3 contains 14 residues. V lost 3 bases to trimming and J lost 0 bases, with 8 bases between them. Germline loops: CDR1 ENHRY, CDR2 SYGVKD. The CDR3 nucleotides are TGTGCCATCAGTGAAACAGAAATGAACACTGAAGCTTTCTTT. Translation: CAISETEMNTEAFF.

This chain uses TRBV6-5 with TRBJ1-1; D is possibly TRBD1 (5 bases). This CDR3 is built from 14 residues. Between the trimmed V and J ends, which lost 4 bases and 3 bases, there was a span of 12 bases. The V gene's germline CDR1 is MNHEY and CDR2 SVGAGI. The CDR3 reads CASSLAGLDTEAFF. DNA for the CDR3: TGTGCCAGCAGTTTAGCAGGGCTGGACACTGAAGCTTTCTTT.

This chain links TRBV7-2 with TRBJ2-3; a weak D match, TRBD1 (6 bases). Per germline, CDR1 SGHTA and CDR2 FQGNSA. The CDR3 is 17 residues long. V was cut by 6 bases and J by 0 bases, with 19 bases left in between. Here the CDR3 reads CASSNDRPLTSTDTQYF. The CDR3 bases are TGTGCCAGCAGTAACGACAGGCCTTTAACTAGCACAGATACGCAGTATTTT.

The chain is built from TRBV19 and TRBJ2-5; 7 nucleotides match TRBD1. Losses at the gene ends were 6 bases for V and 7 bases for J; bases not matched to a gene: 14. The CDR3 contains 15 residues. Germline CDR1 and CDR2: LNHDA and SQIVND (reference sequence). The CDR3 DNA sequence: TGTGCCAGTAGCAAACAGGGGTCCCAAGGTGGGACCCAGTACTTC. Translation gives CASSKQGSQGGTQYF.

The chain carries TRBV24-1 and TRBJ2-1; 8 bases line up with TRBD2. The trim removed 8 bases at V and 6 bases at J, leaving 14 bases unmatched. CDR1 and CDR2 (germline): KGHDR, SFDVKD. The CDR3 runs 16 residues. This chain's CDR3 is CATTPGGGSQINEQFF. Written as DNA, the CDR3 is TGTGCCACCACCCCCGGGGGGGGTTCCCAAATCAATGAGCAGTTCTTC.

The V and J genes are TRBV6-7 and TRBJ1-5; 8 bases agree with TRBD1. TRBV6-7 is annotated as an ORF whose role is uncertain. Trimming cost V 2 bases and J 1 base; bases outside gene matches: 7. This CDR3 has 17 amino acids. The CDR3 loop is CASSYRHRDRSNQPQHF. In DNA, the CDR3 is TGTGCCAGCAGTTACCGTCACCGGGACAGGAGCAATCAGCCCCAGCATTTT.

The rearrangement links TRBV24-1 to TRBJ2-5; 12 bases map to TRBD1. The CDR3 totals 17 residues. The germline V gene has CDR1 KGHDR and CDR2 SFDVKD. The V and J ends lost 3 bases and 9 bases, in that order; junction bases with no gene match: 13. The CDR3 reads CATSDLPFSGTGGAQYF. For the CDR3, the DNA is TGTGCCACCAGTGATCTTCCTTTTTCCGGGACAGGGGGCGCCCAGTACTTC.

The chain recombines TRBV5-1 with TRBJ2-7, with D possibly TRBD1 on 6 matching bases. The CDR3 has 14 amino acids. Germline V gene lookup returns CDR1 SGHRS and CDR2 YFSETQ. Trimming shortened V by 6 bases and J by 2 bases, and 15 bases separated the two germline ends. The DNA for the CDR3 is TGCGCCAGCACTTTCCAGACAGGAGCCTACGAGCAGTACTTC. Translation gives CASTFQTGAYEQYF.

The table lists this clone with a count of one. The chain joins TRBV30 to TRBJ1-5; TRBD1 is a possible D gene (5 bases). CDR1 and CDR2 from the germline V gene are GTSNPN and SVGIG (reference sequence). The CDR3 is 13 amino acids. The V and J ends lost 3 bases and 9 bases respectively, with 15 bases between them. The CDR3: CAWRITDQGPQHF. Written as DNA, the CDR3 is TGTGCCTGGAGGATAACAGACCAGGGGCCCCAGCATTTT.

J is TRBJ2-1 and V is TRBV11-3, with 8 bases identical to TRBD2. With V trimmed by 0 bases and J by 7 bases, 8 bases remained unmatched. This CDR3 is built from 16 residues. CDR1 and CDR2 from the germline V gene are SGHNT and YENEEA. The CDR3 bases are TGTGCCAGCAGCTTAGATCAATTAGGGACTAGGAATGAGCAGTTCTTC. Residues: CASSLDQLGTRNEQFF.

The rearrangement joins TRBV29-1 to TRBJ2-7, with D tentatively TRBD2 (5 bases). Deletions cut 0 bases from V and 5 bases from J, with 8 bases between. The CDR3 covers 12 residues. Germline CDR1 reads SQVTM; CDR2 reads ANQGSEA. Written as DNA, the CDR3 is TGCAGCGTTGAAGATAATAGCGACGAGCAGTACTTC. Protein: CSVEDNSDEQYF.

The chain uses TRBV6-2 or TRBV6-3 and TRBJ2-7; D possibly corresponds to TRBD2 (5 bases). V dropped 6 bases and J dropped 2 bases, with 8 bases sitting between them. From germline, CDR1 is MNHEY and CDR2 SVGEGT. The CDR3 runs 12 residues. The CDR3 protein is CASSRGTYEQYF. Written as DNA, the CDR3 is TGTGCCAGCAGCCGAGGGACCTACGAGCAGTACTTC.

The chain employs TRBV9 and TRBJ1-2; unclear D gene. This CDR3 region has 14 residues. V lost 3 bases and J 0 bases, leaving 9 bases between the germline ends. Per the germline V gene, CDR1 is SGDLS and CDR2 is YYNGEE. CDR3 region: CASSEGGANYGYTF. The CDR3 bases are TGTGCCAGCAGCGAGGGAGGAGCTAACTATGGCTACACCTTC.

The DNA for the CDR3 is TGCGCCAGCAGCTTCCGGAGTCCTCGCTCTGGAAACACCATATATTTT. This translates into CASSFRSPRSGNTIYF. J is TRBJ1-3 and V is TRBV5-1; no reliable D call. Germline CDR1 and CDR2: SGHRS and YFSETQ. V shed 2 bases and J shed 0 bases, with 12 bases lying between them. This CDR3 is built from 16 residues.

The chain recombines TRBV15 with TRBJ2-1, with 9 bases aligning to TRBD2. The CDR3 sequence is 15 residues long. The germline CDR1 and CDR2 sequences are LNHNV and YYDKDF (reference sequence). After removal of 1 base from V and 7 bases from J, the junction contained 5 bases not matched to a gene. The CDR3 is CATSRGGGRANEQFF. DNA of the CDR3: TGTGCCACCAGCAGAGGGGGCGGGAGGGCTAATGAGCAGTTCTTC.

The CDR3 reads CASSMRAGLAYNEQFF. DNA of the CDR3: TGTGCCAGTAGTATGAGGGCGGGGTTAGCCTACAATGAGCAGTTCTTC. The J gene is TRBJ2-1, the V gene TRBV19; D might be TRBD2 (6 bases). This CDR3 has 16 amino acids. V was trimmed by 3 bases and J by 2 bases, leaving 14 bases between them. CDR1 is LNHDA and CDR2 is SQIVND in the germline V gene (reference sequence).